This T cell receptor beta chain was documented in a study of cytomegalovirus exposure and HLA in healthy donors. Study-level findings and limits: For most TCR beta V segments, an earlier analysis put the productive rate at about 87% or about 30% of the time.

On this clone itself: What it binds is unknown.

The PCR had 60 Vbeta and 13 Jbeta primers. Repertoires were generated with immunoSEQ multiplex PCR, while TCRdb's copy carries only in-frame clones and drops some. The data contain tens of thousands of clones, around three fifths of them singletons. It was healthy bone marrow donors who served as donors. The CDR3 sequence is 13 residues long. The ends were cut back, 0 bases at V and 7 bases at J, with 10 bases in the middle. CDR1 and CDR2 from the germline V gene are SGDLS and YYNGEE. The rearrangement uses TRBV9 and TRBJ1-1; D is unclear. This receptor was obtained from a woman aged 40 to 49 in good health and CMV-seropositive. Sequencing was performed on PBMCs. For the CDR3, the DNA is TGTGCCAGCAGCGTAGCTAGCACAGATGAAGCTTTCTTT. This sequence encodes CASSVASTDEAFF.